Sequencing of this TCR beta chain was carried out in a study of blood T cell repertoires in COVID-19. Study as a whole: Acute-phase and convalescent COVID-19 samples originated in the United States, Italy and Spain. In each case, the material was cDNA or gDNA derived from T cells, B-cell-depleted T cells, or PBMCs.

Source study methods: Using reference gene primer amplification, nucleated cell counts were estimated. Method: immunoSEQ multiplex PCR; TCRdb's copy keeps in-frame clones and lacks some. Clonal size and the V and J genes are those of that table, whereas D and trimming came from the DNA. The data hold over 100,000 clones, with 65% to 90% observed a single time. Germline lookup yields CDR1 MDHEN and CDR2 SYDVKM. This CDR3 is built from 15 residues. V lost 4 bases and J lost 5, with 14 bases in between. Sequencing used peripheral blood. The V gene is TRBV28, the J gene TRBJ1-4; maybe TRBD1 (6 bases). The clonotype was recovered from an elderly woman with active or convalescent COVID-19. CDR3 nucleotide sequence: TGTGCCAGCAGTTATACAGGGAACACCAATGAAAAACTGTTTTTT. Translation: CASSYTGNTNEKLFF.